These T cell receptor beta chains were read from a single sample in a study of shared clonotypes between healthy human individuals. Generated by immunoSEQ multiplex PCR, the TCRdb table keeps only in-frame clones and is missing some. The sample has fewer than 600,000 clones; around 77% are singletons. Specimen: PBMCs. Receptor source: a woman aged 40 to 50 in good health. Some clones in this sample may be carry-over from other donors' samples. CDR3s leave out the opening cysteine and the closing phenylalanine or tryptophan.

v_gene	j_gene	CDR3aa
TRBV5-6	TRBJ2-5	ASSSQGSGETQY
TRBV2	TRBJ1-4	ASGLGTGDEKLF
TRBV6-5	TRBJ2-3	ASSSPEGMKQY
TRBV28	TRBJ1-5	ASRLRVVGQPQH
TRBV29-1	TRBJ2-7	SVEDQEEQY
TRBV7-2	TRBJ2-1	ASSLGGGSINEQF
TRBV5-1	TRBJ2-7	ASSPGVGAMYEQY
TRBV2	TRBJ1-4	ASMRLLLPNEKLF
TRBV18	TRBJ2-7	ASSLGQGWEQY
TRBV4-1	TRBJ1-5	ASSHGRMNYQPQH
TRBV5-1	TRBJ1-4	ASSLAPQGARNEKLF
TRBV18	TRBJ1-5	ASSPSGGREPQH
TRBV18	TRBJ2-5	ASSPGGAGETQY
TRBV10-3	TRBJ2-5	AISDMARRGETQY
TRBV11-2	TRBJ2-5	ASSLDRVETQY
TRBV7-3	TRBJ2-2	ASSSGRVGGELF
TRBV27	TRBJ2-7	ASSSSWGEQKYEQY
TRBV29-1	TRBJ2-3	SVVFRQVGDTQY
TRBV28	TRBJ1-1	ASSLSLGPTGTEAF
TRBV2	TRBJ2-7	ASSPAGDRAEGEQY
TRBV19	TRBJ2-1	ASRLAGVREQF
TRBV5-1	TRBJ2-3	ASSPDRQEGTDTQY
TRBV6-5	TRBJ2-7	ASSYSYTGYEQY
TRBV6-4	TRBJ2-2	ASSGGETGELF
TRBV28	TRBJ1-2	ASSLSQGSYGYT
TRBV2	TRBJ1-2	ASSVWDRENYGYT
TRBV28	TRBJ1-5	ASSTDRGYSNQPQH
TRBV18	TRBJ1-5	ASSSGQGGNQPQH
TRBV15	TRBJ2-6	ATSPSQGANVLT
TRBV4-3	TRBJ2-3	ASSQGLEADTQY
TRBV9	TRBJ1-1	ASSPGGRENTEAF
TRBV7-9	TRBJ1-2	ASSLGFRPYT
TRBV18	TRBJ2-5	ASSSGYQETQY
TRBV5-1	TRBJ1-4	ASGTGAATNEKLF
TRBV2	TRBJ1-2	ACRPHTGQGCT
TRBV27	TRBJ1-1	ASRSWELNTEAF
TRBV7-3	TRBJ2-6	ASLGRTGIPLSGANVLT
TRBV7-9	TRBJ2-5	ASSTRTSGRRYETQY
TRBV19	TRBJ1-2	ASSIRSPAGYT
TRBV19	TRBJ1-2	ASSIARVDGYT